The sequence of this TCR beta chain was determined in a study of monozygotic twins with inflammatory bowel disease. CDR3 length equals 15 residues. Per the germline V gene, CDR1 is SGHTA and CDR2 is FQGNSA. Via template switching, UMIs carrying a 6-nucleotide sample barcode were introduced. One entry per CDR3 protein, without DNA, is what TCRdb gives after re-calling the 5' RACE reads. The ten top clones account for roughly 2.6%, within a sample of more than 300,000 distinct CDR3 sequences. Whole-blood RNA isolation (total RNA) proceeded without T cell sorting. Sequenced input: blood. This sequence joins TRBV7-2 and TRBJ1-6; TCRdb lists TRBD1, though no DNA is available to test this call. The clonotype was recovered from a human donor with ulcerative colitis or Crohn's disease, or a healthy co-twin of an affected twin (not recorded which). The CDR3 sequence: CASSLAVGNGQPLHF.